This T cell receptor beta chain was sequenced during a study of CD8+CD57+ T cells in acquired aplastic anemia. Study information: When averaged, DNA from sorted CD4+ and CD8+ cells came to around 3 ug. Study results and limitations: No significant difference in CD8+ Simpson's diversity was found between patients and controls.

The template for TCR beta VDJ and CDR3 sequence profiling was genomic DNA. TCRdb reprocessed the reads via MiXCR and lists one record per CDR3 protein. The sample records more than 150,000 distinct CDR3 sequences, approximately 49% being singletons. Many counts were recorded for this clonotype. Antigen: not known. V lost 3 bases, J lost 3 bases, and 1 base stayed unmatched. The germline gives CDR1 ENHRY, CDR2 SYGVKD. The CDR3 consists of 15 residues. Sequenced sample: sorted CD4+, CD8+, or CD8+CD57+ T cells (not recorded which) from PBMCs. This chain links TRBV10-3 with TRBJ2-2, with 10 bases lining up with TRBD2. This receptor was obtained from a human donor in good health. In DNA, the CDR3 is TGTGCCATCAGTGATCTAGCGGGAGACACCGGGGAGCTGTTTTTT. Translated, it gives CAISDLAGDTGELFF.